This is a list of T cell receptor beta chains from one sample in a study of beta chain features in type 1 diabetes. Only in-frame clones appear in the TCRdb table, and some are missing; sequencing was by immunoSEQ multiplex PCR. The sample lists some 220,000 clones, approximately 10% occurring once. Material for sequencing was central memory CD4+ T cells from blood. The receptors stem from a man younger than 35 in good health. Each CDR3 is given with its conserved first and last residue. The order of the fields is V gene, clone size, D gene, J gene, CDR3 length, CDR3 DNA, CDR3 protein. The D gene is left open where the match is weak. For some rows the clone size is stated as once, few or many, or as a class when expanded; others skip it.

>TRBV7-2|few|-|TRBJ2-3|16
TGTGCCAGCAGCGCGGACCGGGACCGTAACACAGATACGCAGTATTTT
CASSADRDRNTDTQYF
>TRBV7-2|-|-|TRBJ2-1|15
TGTGCCAGCAGCTCCCAACAGGGAAGTAGCAATGAGCAGTTCTTC
CASSSQQGSSNEQFF
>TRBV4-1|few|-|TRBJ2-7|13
TGCGCATCTGCCCCAGGGCCCTCCTACGAGCAGTACTTC
CASAPGPSYEQYF
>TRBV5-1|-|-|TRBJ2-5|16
TGCGCCAGCAGCTTTCCGGGGGGCGCCGTCAAGGAGACCCAGTACTTC
CASSFPGGAVKETQYF
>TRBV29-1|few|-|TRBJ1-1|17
TGCAGCGTTGAAACCATCGGGGGCCCAGGGGCTAACACTGAAGCTTTCTTT
CSVETIGGPGANTEAFF
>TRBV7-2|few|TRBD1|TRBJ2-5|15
TGTGCCAGCAGCCTAGGACAGGGGTGGGGAGAGACCCAGTACTTC
CASSLGQGWGETQYF
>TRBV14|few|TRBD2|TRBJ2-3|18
TGTGCCAGCAGCCAAGAAAGTTGGTGGCGGGAGGAGACAGATACGCAGTATTTT
CASSQESWWREETDTQYF
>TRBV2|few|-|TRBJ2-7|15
TGTGCCAGCAGTACCCGTGCCGGGACCCTTCGGGAGCAGTACTTC
CASSTRAGTLREQYF
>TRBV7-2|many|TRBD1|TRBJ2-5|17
TGTGCCAGCAGCTTAGGGGCCTGGGACAGGAGGCAAGAGACCCAGTACTTC
CASSLGAWDRRQETQYF
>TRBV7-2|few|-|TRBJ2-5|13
TGTGCCAGCAGCTTAATACCACAAGAGACCCAGTACTTC
CASSLIPQETQYF
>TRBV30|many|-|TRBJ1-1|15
TGTGCCTGGAGTAAACGGTCGGGGTGGCGGACTGAAGCTTTCTTT
CAWSKRSGWRTEAFF
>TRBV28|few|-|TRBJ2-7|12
TGTGCCAGCAGACCCGGACTCTACGAGCAGTACTTC
CASRPGLYEQYF